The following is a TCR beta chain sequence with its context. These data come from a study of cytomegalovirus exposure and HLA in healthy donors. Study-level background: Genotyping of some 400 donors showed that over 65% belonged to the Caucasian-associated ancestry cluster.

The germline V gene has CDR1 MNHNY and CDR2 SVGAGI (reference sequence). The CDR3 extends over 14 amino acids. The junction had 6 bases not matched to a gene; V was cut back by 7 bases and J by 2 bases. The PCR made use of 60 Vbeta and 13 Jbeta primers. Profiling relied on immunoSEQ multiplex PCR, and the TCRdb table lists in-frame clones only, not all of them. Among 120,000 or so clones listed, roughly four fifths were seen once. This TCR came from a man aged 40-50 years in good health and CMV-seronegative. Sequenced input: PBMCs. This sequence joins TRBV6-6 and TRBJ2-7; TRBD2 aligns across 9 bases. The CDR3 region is CASNPSGTPYEQYF. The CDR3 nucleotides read TGTGCCAGCAACCCTAGCGGGACCCCCTACGAGCAGTACTTC.